This TCR beta chain was captured in a study of CD8 T cells in ankylosing spondylitis. Study results and limitations: In synovial fluid and blood from reactive arthritis, some motif variants were previously reported. Seemingly characteristic of ankylosing spondylitis blood was a TCR beta motif consisting of about 8 highly homologous variants.

Details on this clonotype: Its antigen is unknown.

Using its own MiXCR run on the 5' RACE reads, TCRdb lists one record per CDR3 protein. The data contain a few hundred thousand distinct CDR3 sequences, about 20% of them singletons. The CDR3 runs to 15 residues. V lost 6 bases and J lost 7; bases outside the gene matches: 12. Germline V gives CDR1 SGHVS, CDR2 FNYEAQ. This rearrangement joins TRBV7-6 to TRBJ2-7; 10 bases agree with TRBD1. The sequence derives from a female donor with ankylosing spondylitis or in good health (not recorded which). Sample: blood, either unsorted or a sorted T cell fraction (not recorded which). CDR3 loop: CASSNPGTGEREQYF. The CDR3 DNA sequence: TGTGCCAGCAGTAACCCCGGGACAGGGGAGAGAGAGCAGTACTTC.